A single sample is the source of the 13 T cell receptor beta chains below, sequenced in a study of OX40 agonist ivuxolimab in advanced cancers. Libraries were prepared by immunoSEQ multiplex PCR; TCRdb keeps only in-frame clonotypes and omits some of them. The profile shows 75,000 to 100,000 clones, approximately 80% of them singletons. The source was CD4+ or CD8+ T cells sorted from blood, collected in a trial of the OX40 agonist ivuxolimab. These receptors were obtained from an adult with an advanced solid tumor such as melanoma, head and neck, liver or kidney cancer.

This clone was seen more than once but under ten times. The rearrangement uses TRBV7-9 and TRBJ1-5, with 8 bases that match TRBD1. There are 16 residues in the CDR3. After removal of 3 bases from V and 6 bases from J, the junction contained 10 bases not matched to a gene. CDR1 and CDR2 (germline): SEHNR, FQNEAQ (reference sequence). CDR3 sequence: CASSLDGQGWFQPQHF. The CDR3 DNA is TGTGCCAGCAGCTTGGATGGACAGGGTTGGTTTCAGCCCCAGCATTTT.

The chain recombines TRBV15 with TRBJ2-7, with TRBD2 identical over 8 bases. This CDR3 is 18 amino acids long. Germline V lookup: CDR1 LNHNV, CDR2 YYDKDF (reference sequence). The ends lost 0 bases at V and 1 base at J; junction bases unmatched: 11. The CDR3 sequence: CATSRDWEVGTRSYEQYF. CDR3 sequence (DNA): TGTGCCACCAGCAGAGATTGGGAAGTGGGGACTAGATCCTACGAGCAGTACTTC. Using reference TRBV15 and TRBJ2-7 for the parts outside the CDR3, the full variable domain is DAMVIQNPRYQVTQFGKPVTLSCSQTLNHNVMYWYQQKSSQAPKLLFHYYDKDFNNEADTPDNFQSRRPNTSFCFLDIRSPGLGDTAMYLCATSRDWEVGTRSYEQYFGPGTRLTVT.

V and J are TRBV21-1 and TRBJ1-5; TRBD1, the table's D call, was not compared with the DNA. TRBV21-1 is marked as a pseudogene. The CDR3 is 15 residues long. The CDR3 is CASSNRGGGNQPQHF. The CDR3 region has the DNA TGTGCCAGCAGCAATCGAGGGGGCGGCAATCAGCCCCAGCATTTT.

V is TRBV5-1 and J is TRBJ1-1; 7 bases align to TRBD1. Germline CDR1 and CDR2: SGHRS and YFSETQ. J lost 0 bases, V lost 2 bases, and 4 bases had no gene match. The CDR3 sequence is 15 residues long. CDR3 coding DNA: TGCGCCAGCAGCTTCACAGGGGACATGAACACTGAAGCTTTCTTT. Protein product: CASSFTGDMNTEAFF.

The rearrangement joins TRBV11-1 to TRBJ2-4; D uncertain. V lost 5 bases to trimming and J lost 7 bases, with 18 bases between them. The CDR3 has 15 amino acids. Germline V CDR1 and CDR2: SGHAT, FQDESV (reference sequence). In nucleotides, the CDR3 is TGTGCCAGCAGCCCCTATCTGGGCCAGAGGAACATTCAGTACTTC. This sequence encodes CASSPYLGQRNIQYF.

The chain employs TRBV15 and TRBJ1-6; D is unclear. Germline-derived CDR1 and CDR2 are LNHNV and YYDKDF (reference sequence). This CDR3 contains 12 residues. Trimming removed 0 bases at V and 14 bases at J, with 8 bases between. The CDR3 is CATSRDRQALHF. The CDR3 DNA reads TGTGCCACCAGCAGAGATCGGCAAGCCCTCCACTTT.

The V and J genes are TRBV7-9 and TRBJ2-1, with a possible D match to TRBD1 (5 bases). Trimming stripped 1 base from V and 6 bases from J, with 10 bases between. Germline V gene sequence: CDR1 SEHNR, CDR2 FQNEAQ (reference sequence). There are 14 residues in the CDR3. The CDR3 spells CASSLDRQGNEQFF. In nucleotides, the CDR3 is TGTGCCAGCAGCTTAGATCGGCAGGGCAATGAGCAGTTCTTC.

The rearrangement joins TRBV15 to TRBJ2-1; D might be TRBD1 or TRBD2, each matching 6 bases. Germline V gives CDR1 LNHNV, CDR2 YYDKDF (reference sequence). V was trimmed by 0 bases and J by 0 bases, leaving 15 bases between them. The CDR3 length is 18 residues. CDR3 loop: CATSRDVLGGTSYNEQFF. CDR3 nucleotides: TGTGCCACCAGCAGAGACGTTTTAGGGGGGACCTCCTACAATGAGCAGTTCTTC.

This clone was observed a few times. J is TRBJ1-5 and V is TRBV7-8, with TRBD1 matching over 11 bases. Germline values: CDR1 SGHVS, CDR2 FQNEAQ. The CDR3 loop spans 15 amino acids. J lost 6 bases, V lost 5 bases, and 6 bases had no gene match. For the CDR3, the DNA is TGTGCCAGCAGCCCGGACAGGGGGCTAAGTCAGCCCCAGCATTTT. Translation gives CASSPDRGLSQPQHF.

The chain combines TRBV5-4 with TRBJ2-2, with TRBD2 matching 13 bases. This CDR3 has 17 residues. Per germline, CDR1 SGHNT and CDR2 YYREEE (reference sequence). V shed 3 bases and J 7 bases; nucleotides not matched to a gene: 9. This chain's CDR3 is CASSSPGLAGENGELFF. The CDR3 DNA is TGTGCCAGCAGCTCACCCGGACTAGCGGGGGAAAACGGGGAGCTGTTTTTT.

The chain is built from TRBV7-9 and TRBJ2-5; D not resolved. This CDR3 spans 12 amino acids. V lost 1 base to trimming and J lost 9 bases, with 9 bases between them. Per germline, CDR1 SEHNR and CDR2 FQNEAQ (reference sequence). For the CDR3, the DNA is TGTGCCAGCAGCTTAGGGCTGGCGGCCCAGTACTTC. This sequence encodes CASSLGLAAQYF.

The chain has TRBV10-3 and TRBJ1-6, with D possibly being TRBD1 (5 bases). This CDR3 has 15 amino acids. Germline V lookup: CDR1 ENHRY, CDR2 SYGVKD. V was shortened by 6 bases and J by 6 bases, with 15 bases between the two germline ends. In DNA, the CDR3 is TGTGCCATCAGCCTCGGGGCAGCTTTTAATTCACCCCTCCACTTT. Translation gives CAISLGAAFNSPLHF.

CDR3 nucleotides: TGTGCCAGCAGTAAGCAAATTAGCGGGAGGGCAGGCGAGCAGTACTTC. This encodes CASSKQISGRAGEQYF. This chain connects TRBV7-8 to TRBJ2-7; 11 nucleotides match TRBD2. CDR1 SGHVS and CDR2 FQNEAQ come from the germline V gene. V lost 6 bases, J lost 6 bases, and 13 bases stayed unmatched. The CDR3 length is 16 residues.